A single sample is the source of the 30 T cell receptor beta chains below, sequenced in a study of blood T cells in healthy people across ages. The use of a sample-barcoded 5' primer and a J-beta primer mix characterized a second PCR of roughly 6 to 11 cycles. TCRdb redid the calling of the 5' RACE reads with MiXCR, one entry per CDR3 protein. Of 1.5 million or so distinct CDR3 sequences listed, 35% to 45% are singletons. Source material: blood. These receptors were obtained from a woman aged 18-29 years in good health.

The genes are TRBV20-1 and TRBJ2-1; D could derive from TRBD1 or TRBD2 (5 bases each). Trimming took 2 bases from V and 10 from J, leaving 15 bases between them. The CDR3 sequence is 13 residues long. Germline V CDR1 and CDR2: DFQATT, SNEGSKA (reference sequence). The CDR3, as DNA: TGCAGTGCTAGACAGTGGGGGAAGATAGAGCAGTTCTTC. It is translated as CSARQWGKIEQFF.

DNA for the CDR3: TGTGCCAGCTCACCACCTTGGGCACCGAACATTTCTAGCACAGATACGCAGTATTTT. Translated: CASSPPWAPNISSTDTQYF. The chain couples TRBV18 to TRBJ2-3; D is unclear. The CDR3 covers 19 residues. Germline assignment: CDR1 KGHSH and CDR2 LQKENI. The V end lost 0 bases, the J end lost 0 bases, and 19 bases lay between the germline ends.

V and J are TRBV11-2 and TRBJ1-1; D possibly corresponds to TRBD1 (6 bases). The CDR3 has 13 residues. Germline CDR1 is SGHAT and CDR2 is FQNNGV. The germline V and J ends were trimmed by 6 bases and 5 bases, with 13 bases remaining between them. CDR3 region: CASRQGLVTEAFF. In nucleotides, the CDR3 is TGTGCCAGCAGACAGGGATTGGTGACTGAAGCTTTCTTT.

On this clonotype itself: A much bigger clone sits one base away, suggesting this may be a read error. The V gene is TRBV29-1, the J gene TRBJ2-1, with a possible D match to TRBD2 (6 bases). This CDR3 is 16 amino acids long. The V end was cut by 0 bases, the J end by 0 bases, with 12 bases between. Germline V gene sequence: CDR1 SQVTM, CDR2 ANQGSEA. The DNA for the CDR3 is TGCAGCGTTGAAGATCATAGCGGAGGCTCCTACAATGAGCAGTTCTTC. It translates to CSVEDHSGGSYNEQFF.

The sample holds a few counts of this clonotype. The CDR3 reads CASSQVPAGIHEQYF. The DNA of the CDR3 is TGCGCCAGCAGCCAAGTCCCAGCGGGGATTCACGAGCAGTACTTC. The rearrangement uses TRBV4-1 and TRBJ2-4, with 7 nucleotides matching TRBD2. The J call may not be correct, given that the DNA end is closer to TRBJ2-7. CDR1 MGHRA and CDR2 YSYEKL come from the germline V gene. This CDR3 contains 15 residues.

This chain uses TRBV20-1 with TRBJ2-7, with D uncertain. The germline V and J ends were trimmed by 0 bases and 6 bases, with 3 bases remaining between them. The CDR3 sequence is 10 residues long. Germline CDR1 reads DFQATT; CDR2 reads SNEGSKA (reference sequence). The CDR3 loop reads CSARDFEQYF. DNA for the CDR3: TGCAGTGCTAGAGACTTCGAGCAGTACTTC.

The CDR3 region has the DNA TGCAGTGCTCCTCCGGGACGACCCAGGTCAGATACGCAGTATTTT. Its protein product is CSAPPGRPRSDTQYF. The chain couples TRBV20-1 to TRBJ2-3; D may correspond to TRBD1 or TRBD2 (5 bases each). The V gene's germline CDR1 is DFQATT and CDR2 SNEGSKA (reference sequence). The CDR3 sequence is 15 residues long. V lost 5 bases and J lost 4, with 19 bases in between.

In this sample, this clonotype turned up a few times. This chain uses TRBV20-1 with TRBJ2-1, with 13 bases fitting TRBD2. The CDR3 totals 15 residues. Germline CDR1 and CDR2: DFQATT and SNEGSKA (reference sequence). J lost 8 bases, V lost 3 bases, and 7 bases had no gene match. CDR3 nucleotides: TGCAGTGCTAGGGAGACTAGCGGGAGGCTGGATGAGCAGTTCTTC. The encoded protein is CSARETSGRLDEQFF.

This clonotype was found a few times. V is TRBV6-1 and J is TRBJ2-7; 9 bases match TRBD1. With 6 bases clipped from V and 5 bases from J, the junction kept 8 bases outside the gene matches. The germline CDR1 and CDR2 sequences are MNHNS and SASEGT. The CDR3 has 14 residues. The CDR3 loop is CASRGGQGKNEQYF. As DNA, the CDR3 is TGTGCCAGCAGGGGAGGACAGGGGAAAAACGAGCAGTACTTC.

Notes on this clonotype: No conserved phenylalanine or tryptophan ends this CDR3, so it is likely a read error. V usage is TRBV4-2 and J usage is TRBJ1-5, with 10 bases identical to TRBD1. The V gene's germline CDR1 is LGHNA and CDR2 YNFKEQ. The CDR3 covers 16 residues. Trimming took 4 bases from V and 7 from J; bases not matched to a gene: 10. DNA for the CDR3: TGTGCCAGCAGCCCCCTAGGGACAGGGGTGGGACAGCCCCAGCATTCT. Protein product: CASSPLGTGVGQPQHS.

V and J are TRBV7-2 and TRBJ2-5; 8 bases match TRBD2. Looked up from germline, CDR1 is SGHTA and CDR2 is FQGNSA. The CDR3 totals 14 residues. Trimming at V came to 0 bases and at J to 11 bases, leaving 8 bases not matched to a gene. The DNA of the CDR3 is TGTGCCAGCAGCTTAGCGCTAGGTAGCGGGGAGCAGTACTTC. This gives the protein CASSLALGSGEQYF.

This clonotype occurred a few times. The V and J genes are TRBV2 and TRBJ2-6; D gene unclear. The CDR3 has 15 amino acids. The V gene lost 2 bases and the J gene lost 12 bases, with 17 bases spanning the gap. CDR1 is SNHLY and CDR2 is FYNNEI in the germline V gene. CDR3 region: CASSESRTSVGVLTF. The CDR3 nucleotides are TGTGCCAGCAGTGAATCCAGGACCAGTGTGGGCGTCCTGACTTTC.

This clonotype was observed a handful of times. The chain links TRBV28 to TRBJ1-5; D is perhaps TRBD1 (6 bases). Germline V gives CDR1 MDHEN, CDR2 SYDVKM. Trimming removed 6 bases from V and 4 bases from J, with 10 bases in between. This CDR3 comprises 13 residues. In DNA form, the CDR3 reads TGTGCCAGCAGGGACAGAATGAATCAGCCCCAGCATTTT. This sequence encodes CASRDRMNQPQHF.

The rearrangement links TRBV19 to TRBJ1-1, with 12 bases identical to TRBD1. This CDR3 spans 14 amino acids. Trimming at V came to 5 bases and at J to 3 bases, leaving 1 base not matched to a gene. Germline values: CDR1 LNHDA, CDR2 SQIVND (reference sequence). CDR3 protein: CASSWDRGHTEAFF. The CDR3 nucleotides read TGTGCCAGTAGTTGGGACAGGGGGCACACTGAAGCTTTCTTT.

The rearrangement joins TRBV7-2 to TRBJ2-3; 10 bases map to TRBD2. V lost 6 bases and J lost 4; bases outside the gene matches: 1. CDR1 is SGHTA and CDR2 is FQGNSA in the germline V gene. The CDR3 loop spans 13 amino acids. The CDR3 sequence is CASRSGGADTQYF. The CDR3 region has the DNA TGTGCCAGCAGGAGCGGGGGGGCAGATACGCAGTATTTT.

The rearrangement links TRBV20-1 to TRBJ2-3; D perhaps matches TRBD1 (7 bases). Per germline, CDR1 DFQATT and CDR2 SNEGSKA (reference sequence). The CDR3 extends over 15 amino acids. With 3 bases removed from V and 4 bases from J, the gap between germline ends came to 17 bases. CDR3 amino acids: CSASPDIRGADTQYF. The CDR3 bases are TGCAGTGCTAGTCCTGACATCAGGGGGGCAGATACGCAGTATTTT.

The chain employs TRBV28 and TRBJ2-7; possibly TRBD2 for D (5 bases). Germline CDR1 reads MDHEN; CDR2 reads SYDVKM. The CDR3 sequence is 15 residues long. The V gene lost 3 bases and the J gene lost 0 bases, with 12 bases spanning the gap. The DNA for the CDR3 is TGTGCCAGCAGTTTGTGGCTTGCGGGCTCCTACGAGCAGTACTTC. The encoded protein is CASSLWLAGSYEQYF. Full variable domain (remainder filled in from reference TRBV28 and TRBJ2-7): DVKVTQSSRYLVKRTGEKVFLECVQDMDHENMFWYRQDPGLGLRLIYFSYDVKMKEKGDIPEGYSVSREKKERFSLILESASTNQTSMYLCASSLWLAGSYEQYFGPGTRLTVT.

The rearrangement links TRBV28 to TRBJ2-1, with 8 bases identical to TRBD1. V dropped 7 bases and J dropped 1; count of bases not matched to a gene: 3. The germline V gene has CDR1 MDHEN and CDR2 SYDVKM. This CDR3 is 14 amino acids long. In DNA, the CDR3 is TGTGCCAGCACAGGGGGCGGGTCCTACAATGAGCAGTTCTTC. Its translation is CASTGGGSYNEQFF.

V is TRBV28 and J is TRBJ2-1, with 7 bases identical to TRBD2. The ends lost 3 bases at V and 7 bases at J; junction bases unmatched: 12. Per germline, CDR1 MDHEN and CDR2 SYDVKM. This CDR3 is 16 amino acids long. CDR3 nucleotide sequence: TGTGCCAGCAGTTTGGTACGGGGGAGGGTCTGGAATGAGCAGTTCTTC. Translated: CASSLVRGRVWNEQFF.

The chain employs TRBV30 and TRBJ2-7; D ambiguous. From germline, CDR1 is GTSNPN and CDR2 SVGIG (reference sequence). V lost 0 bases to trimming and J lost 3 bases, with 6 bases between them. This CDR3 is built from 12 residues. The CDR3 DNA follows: TGTGCCTGGAGTGTAGTCGGCTACGAGCAGTACTTC. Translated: CAWSVVGYEQYF. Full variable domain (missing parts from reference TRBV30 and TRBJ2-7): SQTIHQWPATLVQPVGSPLSLECTVEGTSNPNLYWYRQAAGRGLQLLFYSVGIGQISSEVPQNLSASRPQDRQFILSSKKLLLSDSGFYLCAWSVVGYEQYFGPGTRLTVT.

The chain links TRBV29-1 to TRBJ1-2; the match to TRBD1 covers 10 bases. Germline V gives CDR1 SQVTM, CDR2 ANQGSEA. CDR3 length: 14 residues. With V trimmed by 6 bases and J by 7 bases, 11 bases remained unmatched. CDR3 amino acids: CSVDGDRGRGGYTF. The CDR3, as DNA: TGCAGCGTGGACGGCGACAGGGGGCGCGGTGGCTACACCTTC.

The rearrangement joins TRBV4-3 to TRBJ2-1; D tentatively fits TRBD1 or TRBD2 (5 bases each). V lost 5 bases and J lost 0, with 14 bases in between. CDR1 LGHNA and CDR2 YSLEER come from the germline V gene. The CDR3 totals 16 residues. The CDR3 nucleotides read TGCGCCAGCAGCGCCGGGACGGCTTTCTCCTACAATGAGCAGTTCTTC. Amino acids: CASSAGTAFSYNEQFF.

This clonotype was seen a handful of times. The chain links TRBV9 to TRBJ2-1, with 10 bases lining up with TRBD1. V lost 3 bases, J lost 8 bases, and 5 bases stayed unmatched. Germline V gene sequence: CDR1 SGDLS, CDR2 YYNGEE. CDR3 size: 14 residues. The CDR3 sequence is CASSEGQGIHEQFF. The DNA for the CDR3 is TGTGCCAGCAGCGAGGGACAGGGGATACATGAGCAGTTCTTC.

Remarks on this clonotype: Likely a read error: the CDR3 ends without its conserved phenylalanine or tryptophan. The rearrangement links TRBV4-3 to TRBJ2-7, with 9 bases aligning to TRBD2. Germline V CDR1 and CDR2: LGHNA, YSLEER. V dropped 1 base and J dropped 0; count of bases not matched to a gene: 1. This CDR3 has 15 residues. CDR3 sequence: CASSQGLAASYEQYL. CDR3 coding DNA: TGCGCCAGCAGCCAAGGACTAGCGGCCTCCTACGAGCAGTACTTA.

CDR3 sequence reads: CASSHPYPEDTQYF. CDR3 nucleotides: TGTGCCAGCAGCCATCCTTACCCTGAAGATACGCAGTATTTT. This chain connects TRBV3-1 to TRBJ2-3; no definite D call. Trimming took 3 bases from V and 5 from J, leaving 12 bases between them. The CDR3 totals 14 residues. Germline V gives CDR1 LGHDT, CDR2 YNNKEL (reference sequence).

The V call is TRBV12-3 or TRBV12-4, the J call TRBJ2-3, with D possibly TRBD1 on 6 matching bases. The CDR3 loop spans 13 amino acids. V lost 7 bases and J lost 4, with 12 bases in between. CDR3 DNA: TGTGCCAGCACCATGTGGGGGCCAGATACGCAGTATTTT. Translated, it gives CASTMWGPDTQYF.

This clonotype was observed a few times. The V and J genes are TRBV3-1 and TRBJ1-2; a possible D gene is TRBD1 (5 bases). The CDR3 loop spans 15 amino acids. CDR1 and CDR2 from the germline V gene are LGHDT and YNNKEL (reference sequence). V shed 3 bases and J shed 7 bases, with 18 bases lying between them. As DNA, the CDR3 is TGTGCCAGCAGCCAGCGCGGGCAGGGAATGTTTGGCTACACCTTC. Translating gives CASSQRGQGMFGYTF.

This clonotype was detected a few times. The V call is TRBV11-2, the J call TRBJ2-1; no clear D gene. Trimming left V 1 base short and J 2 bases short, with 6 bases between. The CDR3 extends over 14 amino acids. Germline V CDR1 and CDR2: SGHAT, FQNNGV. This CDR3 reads CASSLVVTYNEQFF. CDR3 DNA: TGTGCCAGCAGCTTAGTTGTGACCTACAATGAGCAGTTCTTC.

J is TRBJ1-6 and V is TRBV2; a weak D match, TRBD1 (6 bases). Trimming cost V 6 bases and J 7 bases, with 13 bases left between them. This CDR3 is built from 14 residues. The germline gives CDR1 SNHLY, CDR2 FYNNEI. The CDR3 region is CASRDSPTNSPLHF. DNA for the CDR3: TGTGCCAGCAGGGACAGCCCTACCAATTCACCCCTCCACTTT.

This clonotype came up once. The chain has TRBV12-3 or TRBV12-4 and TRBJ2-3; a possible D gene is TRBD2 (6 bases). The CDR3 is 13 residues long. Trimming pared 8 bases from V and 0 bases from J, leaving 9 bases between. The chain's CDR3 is CASCSGSTDTQYF. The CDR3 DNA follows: TGTGCCAGCTGTAGCGGTAGCACAGATACGCAGTATTTT.